This T cell receptor (beta chain) derives from a study of blood T cell repertoires in COVID-19. About the study: Acute-phase and convalescent COVID-19 samples originated in the United States, Italy and Spain. Sources were T cells, B-cell-depleted T cells, or PBMCs; the material itself was cDNA or gDNA.

This clone is a singleton in its sample. The J segment lost 8 bases and the V segment lost 2 bases, leaving 6 bases of the junction unmatched. Germline loops: CDR1 SGHTA, CDR2 FQGNSA. The CDR3 loop spans 14 amino acids. In the original processing: Reference gene primer amplification yielded estimated nucleated cell counts. Produced via immunoSEQ multiplex PCR; TCRdb's table is partial and in-frame only. From that table come the V and J calls and clone size; the DNA was used to work out D and trimming. The sample carries about 79,000 clones, 85% to 90% recorded once. This TCR was recovered from a man between 65 and 85 years old with active or convalescent COVID-19. The gene calls are TRBV7-2 and TRBJ2-4; 7 bases fit TRBD1. The sample taken for sequencing was peripheral blood. CDR3 in amino acids: CASSLNRGVYIQYF. CDR3 coding DNA: TGTGCCAGCAGCTTAAACAGGGGTGTATACATTCAGTACTTC.